Below are 23 T cell receptor beta chains sequenced from a single sample in a study of CD8+ T cells in alopecia areata. cDNA reverse transcribed from extracted RNA served as the sequencing template. Assay used: immunoSEQ multiplex PCR; TCRdb lists only in-frame clones, some missing. The sample consists of fewer than 250,000 clones, 60% of them appearing once. Sample treatment: oral pan-JAK inhibitor, 5-10 mg twice daily. The starting material was CD4+ T cells sorted from blood, obtained at week 24, from a patient treated with tofacitinib. These TCRs come from a human donor with alopecia areata.

The chain uses TRBV29-1 and TRBJ2-7; TRBD2 aligns across 14 bases. The CDR3 is 17 residues long. Germline trimming cut 6 bases from V and 2 bases from J; bases unmatched to any gene: 12. Germline CDR1 reads SQVTM; CDR2 reads ANQGSEA. CDR3 protein: CSVQTGTSGGVTYEQYF. The CDR3 nucleotides are TGCAGCGTGCAGACAGGGACTAGCGGGGGTGTTACCTACGAGCAGTACTTC.

The chain recombines TRBV30 with TRBJ1-6; maybe TRBD1 (5 bases). Trimming removed 4 bases at V and 12 bases at J, with 10 bases between. Germline lookup yields CDR1 GTSNPN and CDR2 SVGIG (reference sequence). The length of the CDR3 is 11 residues. In DNA form, the CDR3 reads TGTGCCTGGACCACCGGGGGACCCCTCCACTTT. Amino acids: CAWTTGGPLHF.

This clone was observed a few times. CDR3 in amino acids: CSVVPGGQGAGYTF. The CDR3 region has the DNA TGCAGCGTTGTTCCCGGTGGTCAGGGGGCGGGCTACACCTTC. The chain links TRBV29-1 to TRBJ1-2, with TRBD1 matching 8 bases. The junction had 12 bases not matched to a gene; V was cut back by 4 bases and J by 8 bases. The CDR3 has 14 amino acids. Germline-derived CDR1 and CDR2 are SQVTM and ANQGSEA.

The J gene is TRBJ1-1, the V gene TRBV15; perhaps TRBD1 as D (5 bases). Trimming stripped 2 bases from V and 13 bases from J, with 35 bases between. The CDR3 is 19 amino acids. Germline CDR1 is LNHNV and CDR2 is YYDKDF (reference sequence). The CDR3 loop is CATSRRLAGWDPKGQKGFF. DNA for the CDR3: TGTGCCACCAGCAGACGACTGGCGGGTTGGGACCCAAAGGGGCAAAAGGGTTTCTTT.

This clone showed up just a few times. The chain recombines TRBV5-1 with TRBJ1-4; no definite D call. The CDR3 sequence is 13 residues long. The germline CDR1 and CDR2 sequences are SGHRS and YFSETQ. The germline V and J ends were trimmed by 4 bases and 3 bases, with 7 bases remaining between them. The CDR3 here is CASSNGSNEKLFF. The CDR3 DNA reads TGCGCCAGCAGCAACGGATCTAATGAAAAACTGTTTTTT.

This clone was seen a handful of times. The genes are TRBV6-1 and TRBJ2-7, with 7 nucleotides matching TRBD1. V was pared by 7 bases and J by 2 bases, with 8 bases of the junction left unmatched. CDR1 is MNHNS and CDR2 is SASEGT in the germline V gene. CDR3 size: 14 residues. CDR3 region: CASTPRTGAYEQYF. Written as DNA, the CDR3 is TGTGCCAGCACCCCAAGGACAGGCGCCTACGAGCAGTACTTC.

This clone was found once. The CDR3 reads CASRPQGRVETEAFF. Here the CDR3 DNA reads TGTGCCAGCAGACCCCAGGGTCGGGTGGAGACTGAAGCTTTCTTT. The chain is built from TRBV7-2 and TRBJ1-1; a weak D match, TRBD1 (5 bases). The CDR3 loop spans 15 amino acids. Trimming shortened V by 6 bases and J by 5 bases, and 19 bases separated the two germline ends. Per germline, CDR1 SGHTA and CDR2 FQGNSA.

This clone was picked up a small number of times. This chain connects TRBV7-2 to TRBJ2-4, with D perhaps TRBD2 (5 bases). Germline CDR1 reads SGHTA; CDR2 reads FQGNSA. The CDR3 spans 15 residues. Trimming stripped 5 bases from V and 1 base from J, with 12 bases between. The CDR3 protein is CASSPRERAKNIQYF. CDR3 in DNA: TGTGCCAGCAGCCCCCGAGAGCGGGCCAAAAACATTCAGTACTTC.

This clone was observed a handful of times. The gene calls are TRBV2 and TRBJ1-5; possible D gene TRBD1, 5 bases. Trimming shortened V by 5 bases and J by 4 bases, and 12 bases separated the two germline ends. Germline V gives CDR1 SNHLY, CDR2 FYNNEI. The CDR3 extends over 14 amino acids. The CDR3 region is CASSLQGGNQPQHF. In nucleotides, the CDR3 is TGTGCCAGCAGTCTTCAGGGTGGAAATCAGCCCCAGCATTTT.

The chain employs TRBV6-6 and TRBJ2-1, with 7 bases lining up with TRBD2. The CDR3 has 16 residues. V lost 5 bases, J lost 7 bases, and 14 bases stayed unmatched. Germline V gives CDR1 MNHNY, CDR2 SVGAGI (reference sequence). As DNA, the CDR3 is TGTGCCAGCAGTACGTTCTTAGCGGGTGGGGGTAATGAGCAGTTCTTC. This encodes CASSTFLAGGGNEQFF.

This chain links TRBV9 with TRBJ1-1, with D possibly matching TRBD1 (6 bases). V was cut by 0 bases and J by 2 bases, with 11 bases left in between. Germline CDR1 and CDR2: SGDLS and YYNGEE. This CDR3 has 15 amino acids. CDR3 region: CASSVASGVNTEAFF. The CDR3 DNA is TGTGCCAGCAGCGTAGCCTCAGGGGTAAACACTGAAGCTTTCTTT.

The chain joins TRBV30 to TRBJ1-6, with 7 bases fitting TRBD1. Germline V gene data show CDR1 as GTSNPN and CDR2 as SVGIG (reference sequence). Losses at the gene ends were 1 base for V and 6 bases for J; bases not matched to a gene: 6. The CDR3 consists of 15 residues. Here the CDR3 DNA reads TGTGCCTGGAGTGGAAGGGACAGAACTAATTCACCCCTCCACTTT. Its translation is CAWSGRDRTNSPLHF.

The genes are TRBV4-3 and TRBJ2-6, with D perhaps TRBD1 or TRBD2 (6 bases each). V was trimmed by 0 bases and J by 0 bases, leaving 9 bases between them. This CDR3 region has 17 residues. The V gene's germline CDR1 is LGHNA and CDR2 YSLEER. CDR3 in amino acids: CASSQDGGLSGANVLTF. In nucleotides, the CDR3 is TGCGCCAGCAGCCAAGATGGGGGGCTCTCTGGGGCCAACGTCCTGACTTTC.

The genes are TRBV11-1 and TRBJ1-1; no reliable D call. V was shortened by 5 bases and J by 1 base, with 11 bases between the two germline ends. CDR1 is SGHAT and CDR2 is FQDESV in the germline V gene (reference sequence). The CDR3 is 14 residues long. The CDR3 loop is CASSIKGENTEAFF. The CDR3 nucleotides are TGTGCCAGCAGCATAAAGGGCGAGAACACTGAAGCTTTCTTT.

The rearrangement joins TRBV4-1 to TRBJ1-1, with D possibly being TRBD1 (5 bases). This CDR3 has 11 amino acids. V was pared by 5 bases and J by 11 bases, with 12 bases between. Germline V CDR1 and CDR2: MGHRA, YSYEKL. In nucleotides, the CDR3 is TGCGCCAGCAGCAATGACAGAGGGGCTTTCTTT. It yields the protein CASSNDRGAFF.

This clone showed up just once. The gene calls are TRBV29-1 and TRBJ2-1, with D perhaps matching TRBD1 or TRBD2 (7 bases each). The CDR3 extends over 14 amino acids. V was shortened by 3 bases and J by 6 bases, with 15 bases between the two germline ends. The V gene's germline CDR1 is SQVTM and CDR2 ANQGSEA. CDR3 region: CSVEGRGQFNEQFF. CDR3 nucleotides: TGCAGCGTTGAGGGGAGGGGACAGTTCAATGAGCAGTTCTTC.

This clone was recorded once. The rearrangement joins TRBV4-3 to TRBJ2-7; D is unclear. The CDR3 consists of 15 residues. With 1 base removed from V and 1 base from J, the gap between germline ends came to 11 bases. Germline V gene sequence: CDR1 LGHNA, CDR2 YSLEER. The CDR3 DNA reads as TGCGCCAGCAGCCAAGCAACAACCGTGTCCTACGAGCAGTACTTC. It is translated as CASSQATTVSYEQYF.

The DNA for the CDR3 is TGTGCCACCAGCAAAGACCCGCAGAGTTCACCCCTCCACTTT. Its protein product is CATSKDPQSSPLHF. This chain joins TRBV15 and TRBJ1-6; D is ambiguous. Trimming left V 4 bases short and J 9 bases short, with 13 bases between. The CDR3 runs to 14 residues. The germline CDR1 and CDR2 sequences are LNHNV and YYDKDF (reference sequence).

The rearrangement uses TRBV5-1 and TRBJ1-1, with a weak D call TRBD1 (6 bases). Germline V gene sequence: CDR1 SGHRS, CDR2 YFSETQ. The CDR3 is 17 residues long. Trimming left V 4 bases short and J 4 bases short, with 23 bases between. CDR3 in amino acids: CASSPLGGGQSGTEAFF. The CDR3 DNA sequence: TGCGCCAGCAGCCCCCTCGGCGGGGGCCAATCGGGCACTGAAGCTTTCTTT.

The chain couples TRBV30 to TRBJ2-5, with a possible D match to TRBD1 (5 bases). The length of the CDR3 is 13 residues. Germline V gene sequence: CDR1 GTSNPN, CDR2 SVGIG (reference sequence). The germline V and J ends were trimmed by 6 bases and 3 bases, with 14 bases remaining between them. Written as DNA, the CDR3 is TGTGCCTGCCATCAGGGTTTGAAAGAGACCCAGTACTTC. This sequence encodes CACHQGLKETQYF. The full variable domain, its missing parts supplied by reference TRBV30 and TRBJ2-5, is SQTIHQWPATLVQPVGSPLSLECTVEGTSNPNLYWYRQAAGRGLQLLFYSVGIGQISSEVPQNLSASRPQDRQFILSSKKLLLSDSGFYLCACHQGLKETQYFGPGTRLLVL.

The chain combines TRBV7-2 with TRBJ1-6; no reliable D call. Germline CDR1 is SGHTA and CDR2 is FQGNSA. V lost 4 bases, J lost 11 bases, and 18 bases lay in between. CDR3 size: 15 residues. CDR3 sequence: CASSWDERDGAPLHF. CDR3 DNA: TGTGCCAGCAGCTGGGATGAGCGGGATGGGGCACCCCTCCACTTT.

There are a few counts of this clone. The chain links TRBV29-1 to TRBJ1-4; D is unclear. From germline, CDR1 is SQVTM and CDR2 ANQGSEA. This CDR3 is built from 13 residues. Trimming pared 7 bases from V and 5 bases from J, leaving 14 bases between. The CDR3 is CSASKGGNEKLFF. CDR3 DNA: TGCAGCGCCAGTAAAGGAGGGAATGAAAAACTGTTTTTT.

The chain is built from TRBV7-3 and TRBJ2-7; D is uncertain. The CDR3 sequence is 13 residues long. With 2 bases removed from V and 7 bases from J, the gap between germline ends came to 12 bases. Germline CDR1 is SGHTA and CDR2 is FQGTGA. As DNA, the CDR3 is TGTGCCAGCAGCTTATCTCCTCTCGGGGAGCAGTACTTC. Its protein product is CASSLSPLGEQYF.